These 5 T cell receptor beta chains were all obtained from the same sample, sequenced in a study of control samples from healthy donors and cancer patients. Produced via immunoSEQ multiplex PCR; TCRdb's table is partial and in-frame only. The sample records 110,000 or so clones, around four fifths being singletons. Sequenced sample: blood. The receptors come from a woman aged 50 to 60 in good health.

The V and J genes are TRBV30 and TRBJ2-6; D may be TRBD1 (5 bases). The V and J ends lost 5 bases and 0 bases respectively, with 5 bases between them. Looked up from germline, CDR1 is GTSNPN and CDR2 is SVGIG (reference sequence). The CDR3 extends over 13 amino acids. The CDR3 protein is CAWDSSGANVLTF. The CDR3 bases are TGTGCCTGGGACAGCTCTGGGGCCAACGTCCTGACTTTC.

The sample holds one count of this clone. The V and J genes are TRBV5-5 and TRBJ1-2; the D is unclear. The CDR3 covers 14 residues. V gave up 2 bases and J gave up 8 bases, with 16 bases separating them. The germline V gene encodes CDR1 SGHKS and CDR2 YYEKEE (reference sequence). CDR3 nucleotide sequence: TGTGCCAGCAGCTTACTTAACAGCGACTTGGGCTACACCTTC. Translating gives CASSLLNSDLGYTF.

The chain is built from TRBV24-1 and TRBJ2-1; a weak D match, TRBD1 (6 bases). This CDR3 region has 13 residues. Trimming took 6 bases from V and 5 from J, leaving 10 bases between them. CDR1 is KGHDR and CDR2 is SFDVKD in the germline V gene. CDR3 DNA: TGTGCCACCAGTAGGGCAGGGGACAATGAGCAGTTCTTC. Translating it yields CATSRAGDNEQFF.

The count of this clone is one. The CDR3 bases are TGCAGTGCTATGTACACCGGGGAGCTGTTTTTT. Residues: CSAMYTGELFF. This chain connects TRBV20-1 to TRBJ2-2, with no clear D. Germline V gene lookup returns CDR1 DFQATT and CDR2 SNEGSKA (reference sequence). The CDR3 length is 11 residues. V was clipped by 4 bases and J by 3 bases, with 3 bases between them.

The chain recombines TRBV9 with TRBJ1-3; D is uncertain. Trimming removed 7 bases at V and 0 bases at J, with 8 bases between. Germline V gene data show CDR1 as SGDLS and CDR2 as YYNGEE. CDR3 length equals 13 residues. As DNA, the CDR3 is TGTGCCAGCTCGACGGTCTCTGGAAACACCATATATTTT. It specifies CASSTVSGNTIYF.